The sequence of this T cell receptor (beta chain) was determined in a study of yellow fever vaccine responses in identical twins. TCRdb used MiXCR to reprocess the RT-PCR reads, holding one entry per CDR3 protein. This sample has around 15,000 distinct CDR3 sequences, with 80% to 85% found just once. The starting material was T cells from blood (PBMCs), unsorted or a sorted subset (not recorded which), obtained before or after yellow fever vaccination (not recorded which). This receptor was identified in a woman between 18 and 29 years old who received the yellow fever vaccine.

CDR3 residues: CSVERIIPGETQYF. In DNA form, the CDR3 reads TGCAGCGTTGAGAGAATCATCCCCGGAGAGACCCAGTACTTC. This chain connects TRBV29-1 to TRBJ2-5; D gene ambiguous. Per germline, CDR1 SQVTM and CDR2 ANQGSEA. V was cut by 3 bases and J by 4 bases, with 15 bases left in between. The length of the CDR3 is 14 residues.